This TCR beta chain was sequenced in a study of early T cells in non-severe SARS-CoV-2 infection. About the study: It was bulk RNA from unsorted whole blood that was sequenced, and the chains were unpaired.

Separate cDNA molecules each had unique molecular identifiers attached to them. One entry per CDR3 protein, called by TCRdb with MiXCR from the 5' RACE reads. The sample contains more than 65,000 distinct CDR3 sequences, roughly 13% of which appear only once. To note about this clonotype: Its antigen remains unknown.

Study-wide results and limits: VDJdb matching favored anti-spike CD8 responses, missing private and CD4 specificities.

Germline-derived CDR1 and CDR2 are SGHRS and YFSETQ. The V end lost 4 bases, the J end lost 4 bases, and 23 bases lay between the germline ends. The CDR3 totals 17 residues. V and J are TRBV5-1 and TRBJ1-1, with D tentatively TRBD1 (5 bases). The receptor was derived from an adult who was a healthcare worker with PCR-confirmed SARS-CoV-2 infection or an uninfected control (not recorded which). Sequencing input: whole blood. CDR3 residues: CASSLPKRGGGATEAFF. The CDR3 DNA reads TGCGCCAGCAGCCTCCCTAAACGTGGGGGAGGAGCCACTGAAGCTTTCTTT. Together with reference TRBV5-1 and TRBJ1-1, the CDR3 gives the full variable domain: KAGVTQTPRYLIKTRGQQVTLSCSPISGHRSVSWYQQTPGQGLQFLFEYFSETQRNKGNFPGRFSGRQFSNSRSEMNVSTLELGDSALYLCASSLPKRGGGATEAFFGQGTRLTVV.